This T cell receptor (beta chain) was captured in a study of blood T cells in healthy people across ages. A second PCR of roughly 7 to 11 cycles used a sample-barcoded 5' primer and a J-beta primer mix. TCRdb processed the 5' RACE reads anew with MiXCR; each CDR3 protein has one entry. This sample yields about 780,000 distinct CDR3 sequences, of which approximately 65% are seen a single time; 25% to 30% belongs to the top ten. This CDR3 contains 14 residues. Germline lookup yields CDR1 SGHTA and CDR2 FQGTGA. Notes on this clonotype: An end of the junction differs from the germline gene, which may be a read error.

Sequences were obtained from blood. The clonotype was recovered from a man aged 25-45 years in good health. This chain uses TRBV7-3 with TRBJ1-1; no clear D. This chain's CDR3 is CASSLRVRNTEAFF. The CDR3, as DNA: TGTGCCAGCAGCTTAAGGGTGAGGAACACCGAAGCTTTCTTT. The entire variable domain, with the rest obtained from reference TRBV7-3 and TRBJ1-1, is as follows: GAGVSQTPSNKVTEKGKYVELRCDPISGHTALYWYRQSLGQGPEFLIYFQGTGAADDSGLPNDRFFAVRPEGSVSTLKIQRTERGDSAVYLCASSLRVRNTEAFFGQGTRLTVV.